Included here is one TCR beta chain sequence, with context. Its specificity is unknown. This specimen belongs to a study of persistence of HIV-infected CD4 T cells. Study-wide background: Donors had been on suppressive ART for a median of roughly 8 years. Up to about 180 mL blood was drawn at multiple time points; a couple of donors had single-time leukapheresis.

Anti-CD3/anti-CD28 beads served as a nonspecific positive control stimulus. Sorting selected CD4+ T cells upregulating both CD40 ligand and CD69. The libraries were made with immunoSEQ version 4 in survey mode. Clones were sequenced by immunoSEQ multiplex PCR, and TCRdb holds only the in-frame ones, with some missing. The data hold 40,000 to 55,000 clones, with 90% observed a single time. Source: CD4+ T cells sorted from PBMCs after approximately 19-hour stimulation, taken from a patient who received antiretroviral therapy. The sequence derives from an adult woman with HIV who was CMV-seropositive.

In nucleotides, the CDR3 is TGTGCCAGCAGCGTAGAAATAGGAACCTACGAGCAGTACTTC. Encoded protein: CASSVEIGTYEQYF. The chain links TRBV9 to TRBJ2-7, with D uncertain. The germline V gene encodes CDR1 SGDLS and CDR2 YYNGEE. Trimming removed 0 bases from V and 2 bases from J, with 9 bases in between. The CDR3 contains 14 residues.